A single sample gave rise to the 14 T cell receptor beta chains below, sequenced in a study of response to subunit inactivated influenza vaccine. Each CDR3 protein gets one entry after TCRdb re-called the RT-PCR reads with MiXCR. There are 150,000 to 200,000 distinct CDR3 sequences in the sample; about an eighth occur only once, and approximately 30% lies in the top ten. This sample was shared with a second study, whose subject was T cells expressing NK-cell markers. Per that paper: TCR beta cDNA was generated via 5'RACE template switching incorporating UMIs.

Material: CD8+ T cells sorted from PBMCs, obtained about 13 days after vaccination. The source of these receptors is a man aged 50 to 60 who received an inactivated influenza vaccine.

The chain recombines TRBV6-2 or TRBV6-3 with TRBJ2-4; D not certain. Germline V gives CDR1 MNHEY, CDR2 SVGEGT. Deletions cut 6 bases from V and 1 base from J, with 10 bases between. CDR3 size: 14 residues. The CDR3 here is CASSPLGAKNIQYF. CDR3 in DNA: TGTGCCAGCAGCCCGCTTGGGGCCAAAAACATTCAGTACTTC.

This clonotype showed up many times. The gene calls are TRBV7-8 and TRBJ2-7; a weak D match, TRBD2 (5 bases). Between the trimmed V and J ends, which lost 4 bases and 5 bases, there was a span of 21 bases. The CDR3 extends over 16 amino acids. CDR1 SGHVS and CDR2 FQNEAQ come from the germline V gene. CDR3 protein: CASSYNPGVAAHEQYF. In DNA, the CDR3 is TGTGCCAGCAGCTATAACCCCGGGGTAGCCGCCCACGAGCAGTACTTC.

This clonotype was counted a few times. This rearrangement joins TRBV19 to TRBJ2-3; D may be TRBD2 (5 bases). This CDR3 is 13 amino acids long. Trimming took 3 bases from V and 1 from J, leaving 5 bases between them. The germline CDR1 and CDR2 sequences are LNHDA and SQIVND (reference sequence). The chain's CDR3 is CASSIGGTDTQYF. In nucleotides, the CDR3 is TGTGCCAGTAGTATCGGGGGCACAGATACGCAGTATTTT. Full variable domain (outside the CDR3, taken from reference TRBV19 and TRBJ2-3): DGGITQSPKYLFRKEGQNVTLSCEQNLNHDAMYWYRQDPGQGLRLIYYSQIVNDFQKGDIAEGYSVSREKKESFPLTVTSAQKNPTAFYLCASSIGGTDTQYFGPGTRLTVL.

The chain uses TRBV6-1 and TRBJ2-7; no reliable D call. V lost 6 bases to trimming and J lost 2 bases, with 11 bases between them. CDR3 length: 13 residues. Germline V gene sequence: CDR1 MNHNS, CDR2 SASEGT. The CDR3, as DNA: TGTGCCAGCAGCAGGACGGAAGCCTACGAGCAGTACTTC. Amino acid sequence: CASSRTEAYEQYF.

This clonotype was seen a handful of times. The CDR3 DNA follows: TGTGCCAGCAGCTTAGGGACAGGGGATCAGCCCCAGCATTTT. Its translation: CASSLGTGDQPQHF. The V and J genes are TRBV7-8 and TRBJ1-5, with 9 bases lining up with TRBD1. The CDR3 runs 14 residues. Trimming removed 1 base from V and 5 bases from J; junction bases left unmatched: 0. Germline V lookup: CDR1 SGHVS, CDR2 FQNEAQ.

V and J are TRBV10-3 and TRBJ1-1, with a possible D match to TRBD1 (5 bases). The germline V gene has CDR1 ENHRY and CDR2 SYGVKD. V gave up 4 bases and J gave up 1 base, with 13 bases separating them. The CDR3 consists of 15 residues. As DNA, the CDR3 is TGTGCCATCAGTGGGGGGGGAACAAAGAACACTGAAGCTTTCTTT. Its protein is CAISGGGTKNTEAFF.

Remarks on this clonotype: At one boundary the junction diverges from the germline segment, which might be a read error. The DNA for the CDR3 is TGTGCCTGCAGCCAGGGGGTCTTTGGGGGGTCCTACAATGAGCAGTTCTTC. It yields the protein CACSQGVFGGSYNEQFF. The J gene is TRBJ2-1, the V gene TRBV3-1, with a possible D match to TRBD1 (7 bases). CDR1 LGHDT and CDR2 YNNKEL come from the germline V gene (reference sequence). The CDR3 totals 17 residues.

The rearrangement uses TRBV13 and TRBJ2-2; 7 positions agree with TRBD2. Trimming cost V 2 bases and J 5 bases; bases outside gene matches: 11. Looked up from germline, CDR1 is PRHDT and CDR2 is FYEKMQ (reference sequence). This CDR3 spans 17 amino acids. The CDR3, as DNA: TGTGCCAGCAGCTTATGGTCGGGTCGGGAGGTAACCGGGGAGCTGTTTTTT. Residues: CASSLWSGREVTGELFF. Full variable domain (outside the CDR3, taken from reference TRBV13 and TRBJ2-2): AAGVIQSPRHLIKEKRETATLKCYPIPRHDTVYWYQQGPGQDPQFLISFYEKMQSDKGSIPDRFSAQQFSDYHSELNMSSLELGDSALYFCASSLWSGREVTGELFFGEGSRLTVL.

This clonotype has at least ten counts. The rearrangement uses TRBV15 and TRBJ2-1; D may be TRBD2 (6 bases). Deletions cut 6 bases from V and 2 bases from J, with 17 bases between. The CDR3 consists of 16 residues. Germline V gives CDR1 LNHNV, CDR2 YYDKDF (reference sequence). DNA of the CDR3: TGTGCCACCAGTACGGTTCCCGGGAGAACCTACAATGAGCAGTTCTTC. Its protein is CATSTVPGRTYNEQFF.

This clonotype turned up a few times. This chain uses TRBV5-6 with TRBJ1-6; maybe TRBD1 (6 bases). The CDR3 consists of 14 residues. Germline CDR1 is SGHDT and CDR2 is YYEEEE. V lost 4 bases, J lost 7 bases, and 12 bases lay in between. CDR3 region: CASSGGGGNSPLHF. Here the CDR3 DNA reads TGTGCCAGCAGCGGCGGGGGGGGCAATTCACCCCTCCACTTT.

This clonotype showed up many times. This chain joins TRBV20-1 and TRBJ2-7; 11 bases are a match to TRBD2. There are 16 residues in the CDR3. Losses at the gene ends were 3 bases for V and 7 bases for J; bases not matched to a gene: 14. Germline CDR1 DFQATT, CDR2 SNEGSKA (reference sequence). The chain's CDR3 is CSASSDGLAGSWEQYF. The CDR3 nucleotides read TGCAGTGCTAGCAGCGACGGACTAGCGGGTTCCTGGGAGCAGTACTTC.

The CDR3 DNA follows: TGTGCCAGCAGCGTAGAGGTCGATTCCTACGAGCAGTACTTC. This encodes CASSVEVDSYEQYF. The chain links TRBV9 to TRBJ2-7, with D unclear. Trimming cost V 0 bases and J 1 base, with 8 bases left between them. CDR1 and CDR2 (germline): SGDLS, YYNGEE. The CDR3 is 14 residues long.

This clonotype was recorded a few times. The chain joins TRBV6-2 or TRBV6-3 to TRBJ2-2; the D gene is possibly TRBD2 (6 bases). This CDR3 comprises 15 residues. CDR1 is MNHEY, CDR2 SVGEGT, per germline. Deletions cut 3 bases from V and 6 bases from J, with 14 bases between. CDR3 DNA: TGTGCCAGCAGTTATGGCAGGGAGGTTCCCGGGGAGCTGTTTTTT. It encodes CASSYGREVPGELFF.

The sample holds a few counts of this clonotype. J is TRBJ2-7 and V is TRBV12-3 or TRBV12-4; D perhaps matches TRBD2 (5 bases). The V end lost 5 bases, the J end lost 3 bases, and 17 bases lay between the germline ends. The CDR3 contains 15 residues. CDR3: CASSPSHTGYYEQYF. CDR3 nucleotide sequence: TGTGCCAGCAGTCCCTCACATACGGGATACTACGAGCAGTACTTC.